This T cell receptor beta chain was captured by sequencing in a study of T cells after yellow fever vaccination (dated by TCRdb to between 2018 and 2021). General notes on the study: Libraries from fractions with low cell numbers were prepared with the SMART-Seq v4 Ultra Low Input RNA kit. Bulk TCR alpha and beta repertoires were sequenced longitudinally to track T-cell clones before and after primary and booster YFV17D yellow fever vaccination. Two healthy male donors made up the cohort, one aged 18 to 29 years and the other aged 30 to 40 years. Bulk PBMC replicates and cell subsets were isolated from blood drawn at multiple timepoints before and after both primary and secondary immunization.

The CDR3 starts with the cysteine, ends with the phenylalanine, and has 14 residues. The kept DNA is CDR3 alone, 42 bases in frame from the first base. The germline V gene provides CDR1 SGHRS and CDR2 YFSETQ. Between the V and J ends, shortened by 1 base and 3 bases respectively, the junction contains 7 bases. This clonotype was recorded many times. It has no known antigen specificity. The input lacks base qualities; no much larger clone sits a single base away. Study-level results and caveats: The secondary T-cell response was found to be weaker but faster than the primary response, with a peak reached on day 5 rather than on day 15. Most clones expanded after primary vaccination (almost 97% of CD4 and about 85% of CD8) were re-detected after the booster, suggesting that broad memory maintenance occurred. Because the study included only a couple of donors, the extent to which the findings can be generalized is limited. Because abundant contaminating clonotypes from the bulk population could be contained in FACS-sorted repertoires, computational filtering was required. A small fraction of clonotypes showed up in both the CD4 and CD8 compartments, probably as a result of convergent recombination.

TCR cDNA was made using 5'RACE template switching, a step that added a universal primer site and unique molecular identifiers. Priming of cDNA synthesis was performed from both the TCR alpha and TCR beta constant segments. Library amplification involved two PCR steps, and the second step added sample barcodes and sequencing adapters. Sequencing of libraries was done on Illumina HiSeq 2500 (2x100 bp) or NovaSeq (2x150 bp). Regarding the original processing steps: Demultiplexing of reads and collapsing into UMI consensus sequences were performed with MIGEC, and V(D)J alignment was carried out with MiXCR. Clonotypes responding to the vaccine were identified with edgeR on replicate PBMC samples, with the criteria of FDR below 0.01 and a log2 fold change above 5 up to day 15. CD4 or CD8 identity was assigned to each bulk clonotype according to whether the clonotype was present at higher abundance in the sequenced CD4 repertoire or the sequenced CD8 repertoire. TCRdb itself trimmed the public reads at Q25 with fastp, ran MiXCR and retained productive beta chains. Entries that share a CDR3 protein sequence are merged under the most common genes and DNA. These V and J calls derive from TCRdb rather than the authors' analysis. The sample table holds 70,000 or so distinct CDR3 sequences, of which 5% to 6.5% were seen once. Jointly, the top ten make up around 2.2% of the sample.

The sample's treatment or condition label, decoded: live attenuated yellow fever vaccine strain. A standard Ficoll-Paque protocol was used to isolate PBMCs from peripheral blood. Dynabeads CD4 and CD8 positive selection kits were used to isolate CD4 and CD8 T-cell fractions. RNA was extracted with TriZol from bulk PBMCs, CD4 and CD8 fractions, and dextramer-positive and dextramer-negative fractions. The chain uses TRBV5-1 and TRBJ1-4; TRBD1 is perhaps the D gene, given 5 matching bases. The material was CD4+ T cells sorted from PBMCs, obtained roughly 14 days after the first yellow fever vaccination. The receptor comes from a man younger than 35 who received the YFV17D yellow fever vaccine. CDR3 reads: CASSLTGANEKLFF. The nucleotide sequence reads as follows: TGCGCCAGCAGCTTGACGGGGGCTAATGAAAAACTGTTTTTT.